The rows below give T cell receptor beta chains drawn from one sample of a study of cytomegalovirus exposure and HLA in healthy donors. Assay: immunoSEQ multiplex PCR; the TCRdb copy retains only in-frame clones and omits some. This table holds 100,000 to 150,000 clones, approximately 81% found once. The sample consisted of PBMCs. Receptor source: a male donor in good health and CMV-seronegative. Both conserved end residues are part of each CDR3. A D gene is named only where the DNA matches it firmly. A row's size may be missing; if present it is once, few, many or a size class.

CDR3 length	clone size	V gene	J gene	D gene	CDR3 protein	CDR3 DNA
14	many	TRBV30	TRBJ1-1	NA	CAWSLHRQARTAFF	TGTGCCTGGAGTCTCCACAGACAGGCCCGGACAGCTTTCTTT
13	NA	TRBV30	TRBJ2-4	NA	CAWREPLKNIQYF	TGTGCCTGGAGGGAGCCCCTAAAAAACATTCAGTACTTC
14	NA	TRBV4-3	TRBJ1-1	NA	CASSQAYGSTEAFF	TGCGCCAGCAGCCAAGCATATGGGAGCACTGAAGCTTTCTTT
14	few	TRBV27	TRBJ2-7	TRBD1	CASSDRGKSYEQYF	TGTGCCAGCAGTGACAGGGGTAAATCCTACGAGCAGTACTTC
16	once	TRBV30	TRBJ2-5	TRBD2	CAWSVPLAGRQETQYF	TGTGCCTGGAGTGTACCTCTAGCGGGAAGGCAAGAGACCCAGTACTTC
13	NA	TRBV19	TRBJ2-7	NA	CASSITRVGEQYF	TGTGCCAGTAGTATTACCAGGGTAGGCGAGCAGTACTTC
14	NA	TRBV7-2	TRBJ2-7	TRBD2	CASSLAGGYYEQYF	TGTGCCAGCAGCTTAGCGGGGGGGTACTACGAGCAGTACTTC
9	NA	TRBV5-6	TRBJ2-7	NA	CASSLEQYF	TGTGCCAGCAGTCTGGAGCAGTACTTC
13	NA	TRBV14	TRBJ1-2	NA	CASSQRQIYGYTF	TGTGCCAGCAGCCAAAGACAGATCTATGGCTACACCTTC
14	NA	TRBV7-6	TRBJ2-7	TRBD1	CASSLSGTEYEQYF	TGTGCCAGCAGCTTATCTGGGACAGAATACGAGCAGTACTTC
17	NA	TRBV4-2	TRBJ2-1	TRBD2	CASSQGLAGGSNNEQFF	TGTGCCAGCAGCCAGGGACTAGCGGGGGGGTCGAACAATGAGCAGTTCTTC
14	NA	TRBV10-3	TRBJ2-2	NA	CAISEWAGTGELFF	TGTGCCATCAGTGAGTGGGCAGGAACCGGGGAGCTGTTTTTT
13	NA	TRBV5-1	TRBJ2-1	TRBD1	CASSVGTGGLQFF	TGCGCCAGCAGCGTCGGGACAGGGGGCTTGCAGTTCTTC
14	NA	TRBV19	TRBJ2-3	TRBD2	CASSPSGSTDTQYF	TGTGCCAGTAGTCCTAGCGGAAGCACAGATACGCAGTATTTT